This T cell receptor beta chain appears in the sequencing data of a study of blood T cell repertoires in COVID-19 (dated by TCRdb to the early 2020s). For the study in its entirety: Samples from collaborators originated in the United States, Italy and Spain and spanned both the acute and convalescent phases of COVID-19. The material from the prospective study consisted of cDNA or gDNA derived from T cells, B-cell-depleted T cells, or PBMCs. Subjects who had been exposed to COVID-19, were actively infected with it, or had recovered from it provided the deeply sampled blood TCRbeta repertoires that made up the dataset. A freely available public database, intended as a resource for researchers studying the immune response to SARS-CoV-2, is where the repertoires were released. Samples came from the ongoing ImmuneRACE study (first 160 participants) plus 1,254 subjects from 6 global collaborators. The sample metadata nearly always contained a de-identified subject ID, COVID-19 status, age in years and sex. HLA class I and class II types, where available, came from metadata supplied by the sample provider rather than from assay-based typing. The study at large found these results: The quantity of clinical and demographic metadata differed by source and by participant and was supplied without curation.

The immunoSEQ Assay, a bias-controlled multiplex PCR, was used to amplify TCRbeta CDR3 regions from genomic DNA. The authors' analysis ran thus. Nucleated cell counts per sample were estimated from amplification of reference gene primers within the assay. To quantify the absolute abundance of each unique TCRbeta CDR3 rearrangement, sequence reads were collapsed and filtered. For each sample, productive Simpson clonality was calculated as the square root of Simpson's diversity index over productive rearrangements. In its TCRdb copy, this immuneACCESS table keeps in-frame sequences only and misses some clones. Where compared with another copy, unresolved V genes explain less than half of these, and the others have no known cause. V, J and clone size are taken as reported in that table, and D and trimming were inferred from the DNA itself. The sample profile shows approximately 140,000 clones; around 88% of them were found once. Approximately 1.4% of the sample rests with the top ten.

The collaborating institutions used their own protocols to collect whole blood in K2EDTA tubes. For TCRbeta analysis, collaborators shipped samples as frozen whole blood, isolated PBMCs, or DNA extracted from either of those sample types. As concerns this clone: What this receptor recognizes is not known. The sample holds no much larger clone one base away, and base qualities are not on file.

CDR1 and CDR2 are read off the germline V gene as ENHRY and SYGVKD. The CDR3 runs 15 residues from the cysteine to the phenylalanine. Kept here is only the CDR3 DNA, which spans 45 bases and is read in frame from base 1. For this chain, trimming is 5 bases at the V end and 0 bases at the J end, and the number of junction bases without a gene match is 4. The clonotype originates from a woman aged 60-75 years with acute or convalescent COVID-19. The sample comprised peripheral blood. The chain employs TRBV10-3 and TRBJ1-3; the junction holds 7 bases that match TRBD1. The CDR3 amino acid sequence is: CAISTGVDSGNTIYF. Read as DNA, the sequence is TGTGCCATCAGTACAGGGGTTGACTCTGGAAACACCATATATTTT.